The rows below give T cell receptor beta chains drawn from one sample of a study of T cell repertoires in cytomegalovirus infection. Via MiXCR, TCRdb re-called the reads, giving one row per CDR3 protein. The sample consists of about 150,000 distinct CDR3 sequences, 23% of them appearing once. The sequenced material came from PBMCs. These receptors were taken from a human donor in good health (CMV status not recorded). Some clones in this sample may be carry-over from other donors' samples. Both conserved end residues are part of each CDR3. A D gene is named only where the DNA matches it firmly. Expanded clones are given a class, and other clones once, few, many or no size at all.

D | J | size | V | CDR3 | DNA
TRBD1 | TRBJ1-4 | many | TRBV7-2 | CASSSGQGYEKLFF | TGTGCCAGCAGCTCAGGACAGGGGTATGAAAAACTGTTTTTT
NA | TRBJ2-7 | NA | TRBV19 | CASSNTGGRPYEQYF | TGTGCCAGTAGTAATACTGGGGGGCGGCCCTACGAGCAGTACTTC
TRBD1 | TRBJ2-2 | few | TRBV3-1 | CASSHSTGGFTGELFF | TGTGCCAGCAGCCATAGCACAGGGGGCTTCACCGGGGAGCTGTTTTTT
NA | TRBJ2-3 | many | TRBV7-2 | CASSVGDTQYF | TGTGCCAGCAGCGTCGGAGATACGCAGTATTTT
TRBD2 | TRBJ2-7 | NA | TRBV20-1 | CSASSLSGSSYEQYF | TGCAGTGCTAGCAGTCTTAGCGGGAGCTCCTACGAGCAGTACTTC
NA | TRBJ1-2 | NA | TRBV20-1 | CSASRLQLLDGYTF | TGCAGTGCTAGCCGTCTTCAGCTTCTAGATGGCTACACCTTC
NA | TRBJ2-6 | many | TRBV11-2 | CASSLVHKGDSGANVLTF | TGTGCCAGCAGCTTAGTTCATAAGGGCGATTCTGGGGCCAACGTCCTGACTTTC
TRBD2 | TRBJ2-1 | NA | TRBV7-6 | CASSFYAGVTYNEQFF | TGTGCCAGCAGCTTCTATGCGGGGGTGACCTACAATGAGCAGTTCTTC
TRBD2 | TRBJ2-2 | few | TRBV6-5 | CASSLSPGTTGNTGELFF | TGTGCCAGCAGTCTCTCCCCCGGGACTACGGGGAACACCGGGGAGCTGTTTTTT
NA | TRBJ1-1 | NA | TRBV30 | CAWRRQGNSPNTEAFF | TGTGCCTGGAGGCGGCAGGGTAATTCCCCGAACACTGAAGCTTTCTTT
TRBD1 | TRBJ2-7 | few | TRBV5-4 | CASSMDRGDYEQYF | TGTGCCAGCAGCATGGACAGGGGGGACTACGAGCAGTACTTC
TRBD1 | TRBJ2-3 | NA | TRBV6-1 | CASRYTGEGMQYF | TGTGCCAGCAGATATACAGGGGAAGGCATGCAGTATTTT
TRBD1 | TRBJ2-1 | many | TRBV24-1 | CATSDFGQGASNEQFF | TGTGCCACCAGTGATTTCGGGCAGGGGGCGTCCAATGAGCAGTTCTTC
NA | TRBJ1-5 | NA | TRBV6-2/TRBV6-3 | CASSYPPWPQHF | TGTGCCAGCAGTTACCCCCCTTGGCCCCAGCATTTT
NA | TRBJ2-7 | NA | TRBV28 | CASSLGLNSYEQYF | TGTGCCAGCAGTTTGGGACTGAACTCCTACGAGCAGTACTTC
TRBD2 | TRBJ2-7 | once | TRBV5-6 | CASSLGLAPYEQYF | TGTGCCAGCAGCCTCGGACTAGCGCCCTACGAGCAGTACTTC
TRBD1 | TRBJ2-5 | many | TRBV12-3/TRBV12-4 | CASSFDRGQETQYF | TGTGCCAGCAGTTTTGACAGGGGGCAAGAGACCCAGTACTTC
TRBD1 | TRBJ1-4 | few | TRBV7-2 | CASSSTGFDEKLFF | TGTGCCAGCAGCTCGACAGGGTTCGATGAAAAACTGTTTTTT
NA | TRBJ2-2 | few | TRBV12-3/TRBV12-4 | CASSFQGQTGELFF | TGTGCCAGCAGTTTTCAGGGGCAAACCGGGGAGCTGTTTTTT
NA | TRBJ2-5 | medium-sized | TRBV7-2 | CASRLAETQYF | TGTGCCAGCAGACTAGCTGAGACCCAGTACTTC
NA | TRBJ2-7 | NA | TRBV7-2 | CASSFSPVRAYEQYF | TGTGCCAGCAGCTTCAGCCCAGTAAGGGCCTACGAGCAGTACTTC
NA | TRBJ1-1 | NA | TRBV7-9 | CASSLVQGKNTEAFF | TGTGCCAGCAGCTTAGTGCAGGGGAAGAACACTGAAGCTTTCTTT
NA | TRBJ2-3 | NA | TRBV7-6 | CASSPERDTQYF | TGTGCCAGCAGCCCAGAGAGGGATACGCAGTATTTT
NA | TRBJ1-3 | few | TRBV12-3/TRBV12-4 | CAISPQQGNSGNTIYF | TGTGCCATCAGTCCCCAACAGGGTAACTCTGGAAACACCATATATTTT
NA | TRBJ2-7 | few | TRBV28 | CASSQQGIEQYF | TGTGCCAGCAGCCAACAGGGTATCGAGCAGTACTTC
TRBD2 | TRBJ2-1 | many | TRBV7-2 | CASSLGSGPYNEQFF | TGTGCCAGCAGCTTAGGTAGCGGGCCCTACAATGAGCAGTTCTTC
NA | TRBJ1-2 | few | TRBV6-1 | CASRPGQGTGYTF | TGTGCCAGCAGGCCCGGGCAGGGGACTGGCTACACCTTC
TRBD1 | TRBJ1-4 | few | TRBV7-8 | CASSYSTGGNEKLFF | TGTGCCAGCAGCTATTCGACAGGGGGCAATGAAAAACTGTTTTTT
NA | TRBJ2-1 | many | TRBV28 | CASSLNRNEQFF | TGTGCCAGCAGTTTAAATCGCAATGAGCAGTTCTTC
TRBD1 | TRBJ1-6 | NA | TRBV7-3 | CASSETGGSNSPLHF | TGTGCCAGCAGCGAAACAGGGGGCTCTAATTCACCCCTCCACTTT
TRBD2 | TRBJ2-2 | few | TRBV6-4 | CASKGTSGSAGELFF | TGTGCCAGCAAAGGGACTAGCGGGAGTGCCGGGGAGCTGTTTTTT
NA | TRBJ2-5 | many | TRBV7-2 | CASSLDSGSQETQYF | TGTGCCAGCAGCTTAGACAGTGGGTCCCAAGAGACCCAGTACTTC
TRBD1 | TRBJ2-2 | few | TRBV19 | CASSRLVDRGQDGELFF | TGTGCCAGTAGTCGGCTGGTCGACAGGGGGCAAGACGGGGAGCTGTTTTTT
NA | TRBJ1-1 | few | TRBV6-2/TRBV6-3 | CASRTSGVTEAFF | TGTGCCAGCAGGACCTCGGGGGTCACTGAAGCTTTCTTT
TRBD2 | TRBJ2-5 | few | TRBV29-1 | CSVEDSILAGMRETQYF | TGCAGCGTTGAAGATAGTATACTAGCGGGAATGAGAGAGACCCAGTACTTC
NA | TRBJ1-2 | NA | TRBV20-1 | CSASGGIGASYGYTF | TGCAGTGCTAGCGGGGGAATAGGGGCCAGCTATGGCTACACCTTC
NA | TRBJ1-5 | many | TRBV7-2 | CASSLVLTGNQPQHF | TGTGCCAGCAGCTTAGTTTTGACCGGAAATCAGCCCCAGCATTTT
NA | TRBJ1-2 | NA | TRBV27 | CASRTQGANYGYTF | TGTGCCAGCAGAACACAGGGAGCTAACTATGGCTACACCTTC
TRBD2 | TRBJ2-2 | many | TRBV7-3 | CASSLTSGGPGELFF | TGTGCCAGCAGCTTGACTAGCGGGGGGCCCGGGGAGCTGTTTTTT
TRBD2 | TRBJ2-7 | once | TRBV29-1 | CSVGPSGSGEQYF | TGCAGCGTGGGTCCTAGCGGGAGCGGTGAGCAGTACTTC
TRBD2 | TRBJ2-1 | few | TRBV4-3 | CASSQDYSGRGINEQFF | TGCGCCAGCAGCCAAGACTACTCCGGGAGGGGTATCAATGAGCAGTTCTTC
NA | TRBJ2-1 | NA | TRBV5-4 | CASRRGGSVVREQFF | TGTGCCAGCAGGAGGGGAGGCTCAGTGGTTCGTGAGCAGTTCTTC
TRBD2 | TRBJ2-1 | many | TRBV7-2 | CASTESGRSYNEQFF | TGTGCCAGCACCGAAAGCGGGAGGTCCTACAATGAGCAGTTCTTC
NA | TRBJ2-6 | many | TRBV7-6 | CASSWAEGSGANVLTF | TGTGCCAGCAGCTGGGCGGAGGGCTCTGGGGCCAACGTCCTGACTTTC
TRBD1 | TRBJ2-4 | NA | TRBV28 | CASSLMVGQPAQF | TGTGCCAGCAGTCTCATGGTGGGACAGCCAGCTCAATTC
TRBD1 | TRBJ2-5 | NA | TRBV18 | CASSPLTGGSPQETQYF | TGTGCCAGCTCACCCTTGACAGGGGGCAGTCCTCAAGAGACCCAGTACTTC
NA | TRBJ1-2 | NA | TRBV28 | CASTEGRTEDGYTF | TGTGCCAGCACCGAGGGCCGCACAGAGGATGGCTACACCTTC
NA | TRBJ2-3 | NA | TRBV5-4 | CASTQGGARSTDTQYF | TGTGCCAGCACCCAGGGGGGGGCCCGAAGCACAGATACGCAGTATTTT
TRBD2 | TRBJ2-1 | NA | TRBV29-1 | CSVVGLAGGLYNEQFF | TGCAGCGTTGTGGGACTAGCGGGGGGGCTGTACAATGAGCAGTTCTTC
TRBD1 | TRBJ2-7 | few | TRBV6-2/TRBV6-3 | CASRWSGTGVYEQYF | TGTGCCAGCAGATGGAGCGGGACAGGGGTCTACGAGCAGTACTTC
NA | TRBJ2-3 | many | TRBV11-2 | CASSLVSQGPDTQYF | TGTGCCAGCAGCTTAGTAAGTCAGGGCCCAGATACGCAGTATTTT
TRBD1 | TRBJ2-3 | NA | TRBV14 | CASSQERTGSDTQYF | TGTGCCAGCAGCCAAGAAAGGACAGGGAGTGATACGCAGTATTTT
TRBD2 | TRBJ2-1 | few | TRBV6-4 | CASSSGRAVAYNEQFF | TGTGCCAGCTCGAGCGGGAGGGCCGTCGCCTACAATGAGCAGTTCTTC
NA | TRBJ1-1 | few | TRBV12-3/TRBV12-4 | CASSFVRGRTEAFF | TGTGCCAGCAGTTTCGTTCGGGGACGGACTGAAGCTTTCTTT
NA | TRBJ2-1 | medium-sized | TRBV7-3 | CASSLGDPNEQFF | TGTGCCAGCAGCTTAGGGGATCCCAATGAGCAGTTCTTC